What follows are 28 T cell receptor beta chains derived from one specimen sequenced in a study of CD8+ T cells in alopecia areata. Following RNA extraction, reverse transcription yielded cDNA that acted as the sequencing template. The protocol was immunoSEQ multiplex PCR, while the TCRdb copy is restricted to in-frame clones and leaves out a portion. The table includes roughly 140,000 clones, around 49% detected once. Sequenced material: CD4+ T cells sorted from blood, taken at week 0. The receptor set was obtained from a human donor with alopecia areata.

The chain joins TRBV6-5 to TRBJ2-1; a possible D gene is TRBD2 (6 bases). Trimming pared 8 bases from V and 1 base from J, leaving 15 bases between. The length of the CDR3 is 15 residues. The germline V gene has CDR1 MNHEY and CDR2 SVGAGI. DNA for the CDR3: TGTGCCAGCTACCCTCGGGGGTCTTCCTACAATGAGCAGTTCTTC. Its protein product is CASYPRGSSYNEQFF.

The chain has TRBV5-1 and TRBJ1-4; D call uncertain. The CDR3 runs to 12 residues. Trimming left V 4 bases short and J 16 bases short, with 17 bases between. The germline V gene encodes CDR1 SGHRS and CDR2 YFSETQ. The CDR3 loop is CASSAFSDNPFF. Here the CDR3 DNA reads TGCGCCAGCAGCGCGTTTTCGGATAATCCGTTTTTT.

The chain has TRBV29-1 and TRBJ2-5; the D call may be TRBD1 or TRBD2 (5 bases each). The CDR3 consists of 12 residues. Germline V gene sequence: CDR1 SQVTM, CDR2 ANQGSEA. Deletions cut 8 bases from V and 5 bases from J, with 15 bases between. The DNA for the CDR3 is TGCAGCACCGGCCTGGGGGTGGAGACCCAGTACTTC. Translation gives CSTGLGVETQYF.

V gene TRBV9 combines with J gene TRBJ2-5; D remains ambiguous. The germline V gene has CDR1 SGDLS and CDR2 YYNGEE. V lost 0 bases to trimming and J lost 0 bases, with 6 bases between them. CDR3 length: 14 residues. The CDR3 DNA reads as TGTGCCAGCAGCGTAGCCCCGTACCAAGAGACCCAGTACTTC. It specifies CASSVAPYQETQYF.

The chain links TRBV7-2 to TRBJ2-5, with 7 bases matching TRBD2. The CDR3 is made up of 14 amino acids. With V trimmed by 2 bases and J by 1 base, 1 base remained unmatched. The germline gives CDR1 SGHTA, CDR2 FQGNSA. This CDR3 reads CASSLWGGQETQYF. In DNA form, the CDR3 reads TGTGCCAGCAGCTTATGGGGGGGCCAAGAGACCCAGTACTTC.

The chain couples TRBV5-1 to TRBJ2-1, with a possible D match to TRBD2 (5 bases). This CDR3 spans 17 amino acids. The ends were cut back, 3 bases at V and 8 bases at J, with 24 bases in the middle. Germline V gene data show CDR1 as SGHRS and CDR2 as YFSETQ. In DNA, the CDR3 is TGCGCCAGCAGCTCATCACTAGTAAAGGGATCTGAGGATGAGCAGTTCTTC. Its translation is CASSSSLVKGSEDEQFF.

This sequence joins TRBV27 and TRBJ1-4; D might be TRBD1 (5 bases). The germline CDR1 and CDR2 sequences are MNHEY and SMNVEV (reference sequence). This CDR3 is 15 amino acids long. Trimming shortened V by 4 bases and J by 7 bases, and 16 bases separated the two germline ends. The CDR3 loop reads CASSSAQVKGEKLFF. CDR3 in DNA: TGTGCCAGCAGTTCCGCACAGGTGAAGGGTGAAAAACTGTTTTTT.

In its sample, this clone was seen a few times. The genes are TRBV15 and TRBJ2-4; the D is unclear. The CDR3 loop spans 12 amino acids. V gave up 5 bases and J gave up 9 bases, with 11 bases separating them. The germline gives CDR1 LNHNV, CDR2 YYDKDF (reference sequence). The DNA of the CDR3 is TGTGCCACCAGCCCTAGTCAGACCATTCAGTACTTC. This sequence encodes CATSPSQTIQYF. The whole variable domain, remainder taken from reference TRBV15 and TRBJ2-4, is DAMVIQNPRYQVTQFGKPVTLSCSQTLNHNVMYWYQQKSSQAPKLLFHYYDKDFNNEADTPDNFQSRRPNTSFCFLDIRSPGLGDTAMYLCATSPSQTIQYFGAGTRLSVL.

The V call is TRBV30, the J call TRBJ1-2; weak D call: TRBD1 (5 bases). Germline loops: CDR1 GTSNPN, CDR2 SVGIG (reference sequence). Trimming left V 1 base short and J 8 bases short, with 11 bases between. The CDR3 covers 12 residues. The CDR3 DNA reads TGTGCCTGGAGTGGGGCAGGGAGCGGCTACACCTTC. Translation: CAWSGAGSGYTF.

J is TRBJ2-4 and V is TRBV27; TRBD2 aligns across 12 bases. The V gene end was trimmed by 3 bases and the J gene end by 2 bases; junction bases not matched to a gene: 8. CDR1 is MNHEY, CDR2 SMNVEV, per germline (reference sequence). The CDR3 sequence is 18 residues long. CDR3 protein: CASSFLAGGLRPKNIQYF. The CDR3 DNA sequence: TGTGCCAGCAGTTTCCTAGCGGGAGGGCTTCGTCCCAAAAACATTCAGTACTTC.

The rearrangement uses TRBV30 and TRBJ2-7; no clear D gene. Trimming took 3 bases from V and 1 from J, leaving 13 bases between them. There are 14 residues in the CDR3. Germline lookup yields CDR1 GTSNPN and CDR2 SVGIG (reference sequence). CDR3 coding DNA: TGTGCCTGGAGCGGAGACACATTGTCCTACGAGCAGTACTTC. This codes for CAWSGDTLSYEQYF.

This clone came up once. The chain links TRBV29-1 to TRBJ2-1; 9 positions agree with TRBD2. Germline V gene sequence: CDR1 SQVTM, CDR2 ANQGSEA. V shed 7 bases, J shed 6 bases, and the junction held 13 bases outside the gene matches. This CDR3 has 15 amino acids. CDR3 nucleotide sequence: TGCAGCGACGGACTAGCGTCCCATATAGGCAATGAGCAGTTCTTC. It translates to CSDGLASHIGNEQFF.

The chain employs TRBV7-6 and TRBJ2-5; 12 bases line up with TRBD1. V lost 5 bases, J lost 5 bases, and 9 bases stayed unmatched. This CDR3 spans 16 amino acids. Germline lookup yields CDR1 SGHVS and CDR2 FNYEAQ. For the CDR3, the DNA is TGTGCCAGCAGCCAACTGGGACAGGGGGCGAAGGAGACCCAGTACTTC. The encoded protein is CASSQLGQGAKETQYF.

The CDR3 sequence: CASSQVLGGEQFF. For the CDR3, the DNA is TGCGCCAGCAGCCAAGTTCTGGGAGGTGAGCAGTTCTTC. The V gene is TRBV4-3, the J gene TRBJ2-1, with D tentatively TRBD2 (6 bases). Germline V gives CDR1 LGHNA, CDR2 YSLEER. The CDR3 totals 13 residues. Trimming removed 1 base at V and 9 bases at J, with 10 bases between.

A few counts support this clone. V and J are TRBV30 and TRBJ1-2; D call uncertain. Trimming stripped 1 base from V and 4 bases from J, with 13 bases between. The CDR3 contains 14 residues. In germline, CDR1 is GTSNPN, CDR2 SVGIG (reference sequence). The CDR3 is CAWSAQASGYGYTF. The CDR3 nucleotides are TGTGCCTGGAGTGCCCAGGCTTCAGGCTATGGCTACACCTTC.

The chain is built from TRBV6-5 and TRBJ2-4, with unresolved D. CDR1 MNHEY and CDR2 SVGAGI come from the germline V gene. The V end was cut by 2 bases, the J end by 5 bases, with 7 bases between. This CDR3 is built from 13 residues. CDR3 nucleotides: TGTGCCAGCAGTTACAGGCACCAAAACATTCAGTACTTC. Translation gives CASSYRHQNIQYF.

The chain recombines TRBV9 with TRBJ2-5; D gene unclear. The CDR3 covers 13 residues. In germline, CDR1 is SGDLS, CDR2 YYNGEE. The V and J ends lost 4 bases and 7 bases respectively, with 14 bases between them. Written as DNA, the CDR3 is TGTGCCAGCAGCTCGAAAAGGGATGGGACCCAGTACTTC. Translating it yields CASSSKRDGTQYF.

The table lists this clone with a count of one. The chain joins TRBV7-2 to TRBJ2-5; 7 bases match TRBD1. Germline CDR1 reads SGHTA; CDR2 reads FQGNSA. J gave up 5 bases and V 1 base, and 7 bases lay outside the gene matches. The CDR3 spans 15 residues. This chain's CDR3 is CASSLVQGGAETQYF. The CDR3 bases are TGTGCCAGCAGCTTAGTTCAAGGGGGCGCGGAGACCCAGTACTTC. The variable domain in full, completed from reference TRBV7-2 and TRBJ2-5, reads GAGVSQSPSNKVTEKGKDVELRCDPISGHTALYWYRQSLGQGLEFLIYFQGNSAPDKSGLPSDRFSAERTGGSVSTLTIQRTQQEDSAVYLCASSLVQGGAETQYFGPGTRLLVL.

V is TRBV4-1 and J is TRBJ2-1; tentative D call: TRBD2 (6 bases). V was pared by 1 base and J by 1 base, with 8 bases between. Looked up from germline, CDR1 is MGHRA and CDR2 is YSYEKL. The CDR3 has 15 amino acids. Written as DNA, the CDR3 is TGCGCCAGCAGCCAAGCTAGCGCATCCTACAATGAGCAGTTCTTC. This translates into CASSQASASYNEQFF.

A few counts support this clone. The chain employs TRBV30 and TRBJ2-5; perhaps D is TRBD1 or TRBD2 (5 bases each). Germline loops: CDR1 GTSNPN, CDR2 SVGIG (reference sequence). Trimming took 4 bases from V and 4 from J, leaving 10 bases between them. The CDR3 is 12 amino acids. The CDR3 DNA is TGTGCCTGGACCCCGGGGACAGAGACCCAGTACTTC. It yields the protein CAWTPGTETQYF.

This chain joins TRBV7-2 and TRBJ2-5, with no clear D. Germline loops: CDR1 SGHTA, CDR2 FQGNSA. The CDR3 is 14 residues long. V was cut by 5 bases and J by 5 bases, with 15 bases left in between. The CDR3, as DNA: TGTGCCAGCAGCGACTCCAGGACCTCTGAGACCCAGTACTTC. It yields the protein CASSDSRTSETQYF.

The chain joins TRBV4-3 to TRBJ2-1; 10 bases are shared with TRBD2. The V segment lost 1 base and the J segment 6 bases; nucleotides outside the gene matches: 6. The CDR3 totals 16 residues. Germline-derived CDR1 and CDR2 are LGHNA and YSLEER. CDR3 DNA: TGCGCCAGCAGCCAAGTATCAGCGGGAGGGATCAATGAGCAGTTCTTC. As protein: CASSQVSAGGINEQFF.

This chain links TRBV5-1 with TRBJ2-5; 13 nucleotides align to TRBD2. V lost 0 bases to trimming and J lost 10 bases; unmatched junction nucleotides: 9. The CDR3 sequence is 16 residues long. The germline V gene encodes CDR1 SGHRS and CDR2 YFSETQ. DNA of the CDR3: TGCGCCAGCAGCTTGGAGCTCGGACTAGCGGGAGTAGGCCAGTACTTC. Amino acids: CASSLELGLAGVGQYF.

The chain is built from TRBV11-2 and TRBJ1-1; D is uncertain. With 5 bases removed from V and 1 base from J, the gap between germline ends came to 8 bases. CDR1 and CDR2 from the germline V gene are SGHAT and FQNNGV. This CDR3 has 13 residues. The CDR3 region is CASSPNRNTEAFF. The CDR3 nucleotides read TGTGCCAGCAGCCCAAACAGGAACACTGAAGCTTTCTTT.

This clone was recorded a few times. The V gene is TRBV7-9, the J gene TRBJ1-1, with D tentatively TRBD1 (6 bases). The CDR3 has 14 residues. Germline V lookup: CDR1 SEHNR, CDR2 FQNEAQ (reference sequence). V was cut by 5 bases and J by 3 bases, with 13 bases left in between. The CDR3 sequence is CASSLSQGYTEAFF. The CDR3 DNA is TGTGCCAGCAGCCTTTCACAGGGTTACACTGAAGCTTTCTTT.

The chain has TRBV15 and TRBJ2-1, with 10 bases identical to TRBD2. CDR1 is LNHNV and CDR2 is YYDKDF in the germline V gene (reference sequence). V lost 2 bases, J lost 3 bases, and 1 base stayed unmatched. The CDR3 is 15 residues long. CDR3 sequence (DNA): TGTGCCACCAGCAGACTAGCGGGAGTCTACAATGAGCAGTTCTTC. This gives the protein CATSRLAGVYNEQFF.

The chain is built from TRBV7-2 and TRBJ2-3; maybe TRBD1 (6 bases). This CDR3 has 14 amino acids. Per the germline V gene, CDR1 is SGHTA and CDR2 is FQGNSA. V gave up 3 bases and J gave up 4 bases, with 11 bases separating them. This chain's CDR3 is CASSFDRSADTQYF. As DNA, the CDR3 is TGTGCCAGCAGCTTTGACAGGAGTGCAGATACGCAGTATTTT.

The gene calls are TRBV18 and TRBJ1-2; D is perhaps TRBD1 (5 bases). The CDR3 runs to 16 residues. Trimming left V 4 bases short and J 1 base short, with 16 bases between. The germline V gene encodes CDR1 KGHSH and CDR2 LQKENI. Written as DNA, the CDR3 is TGTGCCAGCTCACGGGCATGGGACGGAAATAACTATGGCTACACCTTC. This gives the protein CASSRAWDGNNYGYTF. Full variable domain (rest looked up from reference TRBV18 and TRBJ1-2): NAGVMQNPRHLVRRRGQEARLRCSPMKGHSHVYWYRQLPEEGLKFMVYLQKENIIDESGMPKERFSAEFPKEGPSILRIQQVVRGDSAAYFCASSRAWDGNNYGYTFGSGTRLTVV.